This entry features one T cell receptor (beta chain) sequence. The antigen it binds to is not known. The entry originates in a study of T cells expressing NK-cell markers (dated by TCRdb to between 2020 and 2021). Broadly, across the study: Three sorted T-cell subsets (CD3+CD56+NKG2C+, CD3+CD56+NKG2C- and CD3+CD56-NKG2C+) from several donors had their TCR beta-chain repertoires profiled. Among the eight sequenced donors, only one was HCMV-seronegative, while the other seven were HCMV-seropositive. The study sequenced eight donors, all healthy volunteers chosen at random: three men and five women. Sequencing of the libraries produced 2 x 150 bp reads on Illumina HiSeq 2000/2500, MiSeq or NextSeq.

Sequencing relied on an Illumina HiSeq 2000. TCR beta cDNA libraries were made by 5'RACE template switching that added a universal primer site and unique molecular identifiers. Priming for cDNA synthesis came from the TCR beta constant segment, and two successive PCR amplification steps followed. On the authors' methods: MIGEC handled demultiplexing of the reads and grouping by UMI, while MiTCR was used to assemble and quantify clonotypes. To exclude erroneous sequences, only TCR cDNA sequences supported by at least two reads were retained. The tcR package was used for downstream repertoire analysis, and clonotypes were matched between fractions using CDR3 nucleotide sequence together with V segment. Antigen specificity was annotated against VDJdb with VDJmatch, allowing one amino acid substitution in CDR3. The reads underwent TCRdb reprocessing, giving one record for each CDR3 protein sequence and no DNA. In this record, the V and J calls reflect TCRdb's handling and not the investigators' own analysis. The record for this sample contains under 600,000 distinct CDR3 sequences. In total, the top ten clones hold 1.4% to 1.5% of the sample.

Results and caveats for the whole study, not just this receptor: Those dominant clonotypes were again the most abundant among CD3+CD56-NKG2C+ cells in a handful of donors, at roughly 28.3-60.1%. Whether the expanded NKG2C-expressing T cell clones were specific for HCMV antigens remained unclear. For five or six donors, the dominant CD3+CD56+NKG2C+ clonotypes were among the top 10 CD8+ clonotypes and accounted for roughly 1.0-7.5% of CD8+ T cells.

HCMV serostatus was determined by detecting HCMV-specific IgG in serum with a commercial ELISA kit. Ficoll density gradient centrifugation was used to isolate peripheral blood mononuclear cells from blood. Taken from the germline V gene, the CDR1 and CDR2 loops are LGHNA and YNFKEQ. The CDR3 has 15 amino acids, counting the end cysteine and phenylalanine. The record lacks a DNA sequence. The sequence was collected from a woman aged 45-59 years in good health. Donor details come from another sample of the same person, matched by shared clones. The sample comprised blood T cells: a sorted CD56 or NKG2C T cell subset, CD4+ or CD8+ T cells, or bulk PBMC T cells (not recorded which). Here the chain combines TRBV4-2 and TRBJ1-1; without DNA, the TCRdb call of TRBD1 cannot be checked. The CDR3 protein sequence reads: CASSQSGKGNTEAFF.